The 11 T cell receptor beta chains listed next were all sequenced from one sample in a study of cytomegalovirus exposure and HLA in healthy donors. Amplification used 60 Vbeta primers and 13 Jbeta primers. Assay used: immunoSEQ multiplex PCR; TCRdb lists only in-frame clones, some missing. Among around 130,000 clones listed, around 82% were seen once. The source material was PBMCs. These receptors were collected from a male donor in good health and CMV-seropositive.

This clone has only one observation. The gene calls are TRBV11-2 and TRBJ2-7; D is perhaps TRBD2 (5 bases). This CDR3 is 16 amino acids long. Germline V gene lookup returns CDR1 SGHAT and CDR2 FQNNGV. V lost 3 bases and J 7 bases, leaving 22 bases between the germline ends. This CDR3 is CASSFGGQVPLREQYF. The CDR3 DNA reads TGTGCCAGCAGCTTTGGAGGTCAGGTCCCCTTACGGGAGCAGTACTTC.

This clone showed up just a few times. V gene TRBV19 combines with J gene TRBJ2-7, with TRBD1 matching over 7 bases. Trimming cost V 5 bases and J 6 bases; bases outside gene matches: 13. Germline-derived CDR1 and CDR2 are LNHDA and SQIVND (reference sequence). The CDR3 consists of 15 residues. The CDR3 reads CASSPAGTVLVEQYF. The CDR3 DNA is TGTGCCAGTAGTCCGGCCGGGACAGTCTTGGTCGAGCAGTACTTC.

V usage is TRBV14 and J usage is TRBJ2-1, with 11 bases aligning to TRBD2. CDR3 length: 16 amino acids. The V segment lost 4 bases and the J segment 7 bases; nucleotides outside the gene matches: 9. CDR1 and CDR2 from the germline V gene are SGHDN and FVKESK. In DNA form, the CDR3 reads TGTGCCAGCAGCCTGGCTGGACTAGCGGGTCTTAATGAGCAGTTCTTC. This translates into CASSLAGLAGLNEQFF.

V and J are TRBV11-2 and TRBJ2-2; 8 bases fit TRBD2. Germline trimming cut 3 bases from V and 6 bases from J; bases unmatched to any gene: 6. The germline V gene has CDR1 SGHAT and CDR2 FQNNGV. The length of the CDR3 is 15 residues. The CDR3 here is CASSFYGRAPGELFF. As DNA, the CDR3 is TGTGCCAGCAGCTTCTACGGGAGGGCCCCCGGGGAGCTGTTTTTT.

The chain carries TRBV6-5 and TRBJ2-1; TRBD1 aligns across 9 bases. Germline CDR1 and CDR2: MNHEY and SVGAGI. The ends lost 7 bases at V and 4 bases at J; junction bases unmatched: 5. The CDR3 totals 14 residues. In DNA, the CDR3 is TGTGCCAGCATTGACAGGGGGGGGTACAATGAGCAGTTCTTC. Translating gives CASIDRGGYNEQFF.

As regards this clone: Other nucleotide sequences in the sample specify the same CDR3. The chain recombines TRBV7-2 with TRBJ2-5; 11 bases line up with TRBD2. The V gene end was trimmed by 3 bases and the J gene end by 5 bases; junction bases not matched to a gene: 5. In germline, CDR1 is SGHTA, CDR2 FQGNSA. The CDR3 contains 15 residues. The CDR3 DNA is TGTGCCAGCAGCTTGACTAGCGGGACGGGGGAGACCCAGTACTTC. Residues: CASSLTSGTGETQYF. Looking up the rest from reference TRBV7-2 and TRBJ2-5 gives the full variable domain: GAGVSQSPSNKVTEKGKDVELRCDPISGHTALYWYRQSLGQGLEFLIYFQGNSAPDKSGLPSDRFSAERTGGSVSTLTIQRTQQEDSAVYLCASSLTSGTGETQYFGPGTRLLVL.

V usage is TRBV11-2 and J usage is TRBJ1-5, with 12 bases lining up with TRBD1. This CDR3 spans 15 amino acids. V was pared by 5 bases and J by 6 bases, with 5 bases of the junction left unmatched. Germline V lookup: CDR1 SGHAT, CDR2 FQNNGV. The CDR3 protein is CASSAGTGGGQPQHF. In DNA, the CDR3 is TGTGCCAGCAGCGCCGGGACAGGGGGCGGTCAGCCCCAGCATTTT.

This chain joins TRBV28 and TRBJ2-2; D not resolved. V shed 4 bases and J shed 4 bases, with 4 bases lying between them. This CDR3 spans 12 amino acids. Per the germline V gene, CDR1 is MDHEN and CDR2 is SYDVKM. The chain's CDR3 is CASSSSTGELFF. The DNA for the CDR3 is TGTGCCAGCAGTTCGAGCACCGGGGAGCTGTTTTTT.

This clone was detected only a few times. The rearrangement links TRBV6-5 to TRBJ1-1, with a possible D match to TRBD1 (5 bases). The V and J ends lost 7 bases and 0 bases respectively, with 12 bases between them. Germline CDR1 is MNHEY and CDR2 is SVGAGI. The CDR3 loop spans 14 amino acids. CDR3 DNA sequence: TGTGCCAGCACCCGGACACGCATGAACACTGAAGCTTTCTTT. Translated, it gives CASTRTRMNTEAFF.

V usage is TRBV19 and J usage is TRBJ2-3; 10 bases are shared with TRBD1. With V trimmed by 6 bases and J by 0 bases, 3 bases remained unmatched. The CDR3 covers 15 residues. Germline CDR1 reads LNHDA; CDR2 reads SQIVND (reference sequence). The CDR3 coding sequence is TGTGCCAGTAGCCCGGACAGGGGGAGCACAGATACGCAGTATTTT. Its translation is CASSPDRGSTDTQYF.

This chain joins TRBV11-3 and TRBJ2-1; D is ambiguous. The CDR3 has 16 amino acids. Trimming stripped 1 base from V and 2 bases from J, with 12 bases between. CDR1 and CDR2 (germline): SGHNT, YENEEA. CDR3 in amino acids: CASSLVAVRPYNEQFF. In nucleotides, the CDR3 is TGTGCCAGCAGCTTAGTAGCTGTGAGACCCTACAATGAGCAGTTCTTC.